This T cell receptor beta chain was documented in a study of tumor-infiltrating lymphocytes in primary liver carcinoma. Study-level information: There were tumors of stage T1-T3 N0M0, each 4.2 to 10 cm across. Each sample had roughly 3.5 to 8 million productive TCRbeta reads regardless of tissue type. Study results and caveats: Lower overlap was observed for tumor-adjacent and tumor-blood pairs relative to tumor region pairs.

From around 520 ng of total RNA, TCR beta-specific cDNA was reverse-transcribed using a constant-region primer. Library construction for TCR beta comprised three nested multiplex PCR rounds performed with slightly modified ARM-PCR. TRBV1-TRBV30 forward and Cbeta reverse primers drove the first two roughly 10-cycle rounds. TCRdb processed the multiplex PCR reads anew with MiXCR; each CDR3 protein has one entry. The repertoire holds 320,000 or so distinct CDR3 sequences, approximately 60% seen once, with more than 8.5% in the top ten. The study extracted blood RNA from unsorted whole blood and also extracted germline DNA. Trimming left V 2 bases short and J 0 bases short, with 12 bases between. The germline CDR1 and CDR2 sequences are SGHRS and YFSETQ. This CDR3 has 15 residues. This clonotype was picked up a small number of times. What it binds is unknown.

The rearrangement uses TRBV5-1 and TRBJ2-7, with D possibly TRBD2 on 5 matching bases. The TCR sequence derives from a man in his forties with primary liver carcinoma and hepatitis B virus infection. Sequencing used peripheral blood. The CDR3 DNA reads TGCGCCAGCAGCTTCGGACTTCCAAGCTCCTACGAGCAGTACTTC. As protein: CASSFGLPSSYEQYF. The complete variable domain, with remaining parts taken from reference TRBV5-1 and TRBJ2-7, reads KAGVTQTPRYLIKTRGQQVTLSCSPISGHRSVSWYQQTPGQGLQFLFEYFSETQRNKGNFPGRFSGRQFSNSRSEMNVSTLELGDSALYLCASSFGLPSSYEQYFGPGTRLTVT.